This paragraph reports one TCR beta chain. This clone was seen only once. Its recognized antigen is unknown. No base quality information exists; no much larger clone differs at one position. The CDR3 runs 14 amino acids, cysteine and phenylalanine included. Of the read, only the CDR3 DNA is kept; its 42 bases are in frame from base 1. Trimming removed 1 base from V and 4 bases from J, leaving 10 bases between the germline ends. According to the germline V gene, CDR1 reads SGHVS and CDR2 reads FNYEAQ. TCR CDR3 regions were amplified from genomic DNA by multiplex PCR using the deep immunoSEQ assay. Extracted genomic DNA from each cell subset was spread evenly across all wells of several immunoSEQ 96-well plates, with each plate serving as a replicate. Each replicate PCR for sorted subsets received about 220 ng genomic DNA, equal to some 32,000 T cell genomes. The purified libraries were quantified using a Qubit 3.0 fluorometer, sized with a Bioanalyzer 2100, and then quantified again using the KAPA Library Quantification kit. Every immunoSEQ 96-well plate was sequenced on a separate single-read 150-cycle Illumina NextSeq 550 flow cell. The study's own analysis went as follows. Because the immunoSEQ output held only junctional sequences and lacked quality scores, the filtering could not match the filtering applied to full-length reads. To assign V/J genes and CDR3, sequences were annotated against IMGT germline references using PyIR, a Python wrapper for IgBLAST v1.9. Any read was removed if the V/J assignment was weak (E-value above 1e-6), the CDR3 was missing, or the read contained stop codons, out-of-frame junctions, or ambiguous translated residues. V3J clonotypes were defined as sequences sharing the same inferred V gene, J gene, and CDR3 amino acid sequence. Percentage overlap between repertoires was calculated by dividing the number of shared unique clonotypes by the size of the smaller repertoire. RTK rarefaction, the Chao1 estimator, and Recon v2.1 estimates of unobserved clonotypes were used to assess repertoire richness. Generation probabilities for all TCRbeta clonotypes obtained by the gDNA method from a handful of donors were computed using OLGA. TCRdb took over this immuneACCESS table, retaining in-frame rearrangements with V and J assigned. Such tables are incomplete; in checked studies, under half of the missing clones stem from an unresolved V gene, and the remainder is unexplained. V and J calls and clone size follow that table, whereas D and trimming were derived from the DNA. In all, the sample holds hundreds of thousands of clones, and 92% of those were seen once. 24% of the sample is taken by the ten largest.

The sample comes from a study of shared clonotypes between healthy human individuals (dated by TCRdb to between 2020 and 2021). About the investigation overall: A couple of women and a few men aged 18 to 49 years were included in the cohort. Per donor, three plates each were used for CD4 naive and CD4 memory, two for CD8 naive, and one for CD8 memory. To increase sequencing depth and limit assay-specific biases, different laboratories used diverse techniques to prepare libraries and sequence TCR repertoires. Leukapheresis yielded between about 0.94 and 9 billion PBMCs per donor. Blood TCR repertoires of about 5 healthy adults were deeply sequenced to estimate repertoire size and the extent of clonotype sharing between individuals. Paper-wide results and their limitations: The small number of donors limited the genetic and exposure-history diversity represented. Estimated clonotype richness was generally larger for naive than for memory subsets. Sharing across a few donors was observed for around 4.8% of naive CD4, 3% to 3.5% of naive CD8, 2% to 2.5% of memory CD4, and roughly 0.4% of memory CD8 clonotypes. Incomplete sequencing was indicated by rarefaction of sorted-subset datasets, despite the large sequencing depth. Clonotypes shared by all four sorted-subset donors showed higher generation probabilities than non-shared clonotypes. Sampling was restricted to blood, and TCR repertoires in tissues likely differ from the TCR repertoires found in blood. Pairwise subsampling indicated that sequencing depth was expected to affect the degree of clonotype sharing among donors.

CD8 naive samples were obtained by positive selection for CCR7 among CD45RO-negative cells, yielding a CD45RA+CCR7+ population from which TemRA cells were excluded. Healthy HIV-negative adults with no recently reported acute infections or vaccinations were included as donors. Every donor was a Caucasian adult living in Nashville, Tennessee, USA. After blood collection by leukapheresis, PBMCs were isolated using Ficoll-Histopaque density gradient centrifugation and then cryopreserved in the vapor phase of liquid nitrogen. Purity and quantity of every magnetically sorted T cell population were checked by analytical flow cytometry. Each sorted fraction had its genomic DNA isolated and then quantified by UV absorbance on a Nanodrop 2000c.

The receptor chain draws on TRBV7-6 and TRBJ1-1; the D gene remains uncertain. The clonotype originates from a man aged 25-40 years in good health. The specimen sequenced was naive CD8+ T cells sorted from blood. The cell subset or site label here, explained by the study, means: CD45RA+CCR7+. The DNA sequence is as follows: TGTGCCAGCAGCTTAGGACCTCGACCCACTGAAGCTTTCTTT. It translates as CASSLGPRPTEAFF.